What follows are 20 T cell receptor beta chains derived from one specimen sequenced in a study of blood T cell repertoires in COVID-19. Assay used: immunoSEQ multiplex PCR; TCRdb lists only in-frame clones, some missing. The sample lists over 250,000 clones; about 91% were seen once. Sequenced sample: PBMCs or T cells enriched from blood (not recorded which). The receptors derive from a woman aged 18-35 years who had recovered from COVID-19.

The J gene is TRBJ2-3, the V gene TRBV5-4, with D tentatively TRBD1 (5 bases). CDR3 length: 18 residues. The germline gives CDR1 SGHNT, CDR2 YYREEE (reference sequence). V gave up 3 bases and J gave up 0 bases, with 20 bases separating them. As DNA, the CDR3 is TGTGCCAGCAGCTCGCCCTGGGGCAGCTTCGGGAGCACAGATACGCAGTATTTT. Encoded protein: CASSSPWGSFGSTDTQYF.

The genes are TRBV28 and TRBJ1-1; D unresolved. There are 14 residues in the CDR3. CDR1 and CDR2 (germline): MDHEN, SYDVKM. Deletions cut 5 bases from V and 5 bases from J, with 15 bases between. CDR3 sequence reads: CASSQGNAGTEAFF. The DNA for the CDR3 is TGTGCCAGCAGTCAAGGGAATGCGGGGACTGAAGCTTTCTTT.

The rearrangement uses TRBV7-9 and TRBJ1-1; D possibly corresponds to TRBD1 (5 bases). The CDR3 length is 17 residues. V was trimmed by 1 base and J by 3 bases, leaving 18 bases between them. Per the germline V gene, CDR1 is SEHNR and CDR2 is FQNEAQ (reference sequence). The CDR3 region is CASSLVGTPQSDTEAFF. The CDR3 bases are TGTGCCAGCAGCTTAGTCGGGACTCCACAGTCGGACACTGAAGCTTTCTTT.

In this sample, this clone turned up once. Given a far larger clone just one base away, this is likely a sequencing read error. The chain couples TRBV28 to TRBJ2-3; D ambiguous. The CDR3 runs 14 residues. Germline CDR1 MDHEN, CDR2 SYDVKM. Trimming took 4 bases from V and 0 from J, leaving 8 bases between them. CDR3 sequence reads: CASSYGSSTDTQYF. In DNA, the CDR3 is TGTGCCAGCAGTTACGGGTCTAGCACAGATACGCAGTATTTT.

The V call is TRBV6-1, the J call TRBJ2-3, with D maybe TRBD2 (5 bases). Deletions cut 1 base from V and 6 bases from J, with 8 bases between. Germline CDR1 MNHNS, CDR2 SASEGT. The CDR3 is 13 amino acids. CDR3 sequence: CASSEGWRDTQYF. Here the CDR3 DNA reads TGTGCCAGCAGTGAAGGGTGGAGGGATACGCAGTATTTT.

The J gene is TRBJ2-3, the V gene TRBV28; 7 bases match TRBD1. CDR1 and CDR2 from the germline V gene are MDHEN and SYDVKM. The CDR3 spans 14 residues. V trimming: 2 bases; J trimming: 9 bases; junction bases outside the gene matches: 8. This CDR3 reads CASSLPGQVWTQYF. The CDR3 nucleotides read TGTGCCAGCAGTTTACCCGGACAGGTTTGGACGCAGTATTTT.

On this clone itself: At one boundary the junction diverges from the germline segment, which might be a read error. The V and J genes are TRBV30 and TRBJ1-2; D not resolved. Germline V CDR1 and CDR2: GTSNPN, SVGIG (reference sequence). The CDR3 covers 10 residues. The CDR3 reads CAWSVDILHF. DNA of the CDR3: TGTGCCTGGAGTGTAGACATTCTGCACTTC.

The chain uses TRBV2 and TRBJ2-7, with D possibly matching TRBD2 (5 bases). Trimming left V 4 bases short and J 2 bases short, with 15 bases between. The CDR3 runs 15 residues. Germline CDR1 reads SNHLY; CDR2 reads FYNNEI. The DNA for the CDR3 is TGTGCCAGCAGTGCTCCCGCCGACGGGGCCTACGAGCAGTACTTC. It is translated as CASSAPADGAYEQYF.

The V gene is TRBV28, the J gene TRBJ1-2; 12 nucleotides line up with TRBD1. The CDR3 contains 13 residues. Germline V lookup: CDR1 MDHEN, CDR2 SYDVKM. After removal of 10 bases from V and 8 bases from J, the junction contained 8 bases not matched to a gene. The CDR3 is CATGQGAGGGYTF. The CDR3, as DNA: TGTGCCACGGGACAGGGGGCCGGCGGAGGCTACACCTTC.

The CDR3 DNA reads as TGTGCCAGCCGCAACGCGGGTTTGGGGTATAATTCACCCCTCCACTTT. Translated: CASRNAGLGYNSPLHF. The chain recombines TRBV2 with TRBJ1-6; the D is unclear. V was clipped by 8 bases and J by 4 bases, with 18 bases between them. The CDR3 runs to 16 residues. The germline CDR1 and CDR2 sequences are SNHLY and FYNNEI.

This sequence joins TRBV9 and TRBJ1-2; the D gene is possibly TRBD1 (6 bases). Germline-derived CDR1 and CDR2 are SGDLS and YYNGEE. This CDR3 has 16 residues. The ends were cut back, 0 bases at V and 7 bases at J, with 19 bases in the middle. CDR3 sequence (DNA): TGTGCCAGCAGCGTAGGTCGGTACGACAGGTCCCGTGGCTACACCTTC. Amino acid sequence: CASSVGRYDRSRGYTF.

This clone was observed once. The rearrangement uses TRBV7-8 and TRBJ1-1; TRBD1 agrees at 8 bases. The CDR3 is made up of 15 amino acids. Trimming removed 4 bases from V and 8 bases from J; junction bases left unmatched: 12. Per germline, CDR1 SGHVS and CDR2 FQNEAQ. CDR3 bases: TGTGCCAGCAGCTCAAGAAAGCAGGGGGCGAGGGAAGCTTTCTTT. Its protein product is CASSSRKQGAREAFF.

This CDR3 reads CASSSGTDSNQPQHF. DNA for the CDR3: TGTGCCAGCAGCTCCGGGACAGATAGCAATCAGCCCCAGCATTTT. The chain carries TRBV21-1 and TRBJ1-5; the table's D call TRBD1 went unverified against the DNA. TRBV21-1 represents a pseudogene. The CDR3 consists of 15 residues.

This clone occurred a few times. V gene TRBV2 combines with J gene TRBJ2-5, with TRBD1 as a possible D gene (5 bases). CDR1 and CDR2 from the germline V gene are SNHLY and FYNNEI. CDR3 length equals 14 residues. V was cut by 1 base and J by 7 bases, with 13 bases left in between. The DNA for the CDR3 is TGTGCCAGCAGTGAAGATGTAGGGGTAGGGACCCAGTACTTC. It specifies CASSEDVGVGTQYF.

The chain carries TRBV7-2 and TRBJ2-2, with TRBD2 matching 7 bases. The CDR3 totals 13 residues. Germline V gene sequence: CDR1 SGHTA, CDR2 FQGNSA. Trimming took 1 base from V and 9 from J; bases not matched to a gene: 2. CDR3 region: CASSLGEGRELFF. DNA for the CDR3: TGTGCCAGCAGCTTAGGGGAGGGGAGGGAGCTGTTTTTT.

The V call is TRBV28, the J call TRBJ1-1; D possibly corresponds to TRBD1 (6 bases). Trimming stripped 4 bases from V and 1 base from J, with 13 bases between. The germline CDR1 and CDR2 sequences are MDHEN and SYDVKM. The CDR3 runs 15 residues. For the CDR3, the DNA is TGTGCCAGCAGTTCATCCGGGACACCGAACACTGAAGCTTTCTTT. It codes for CASSSSGTPNTEAFF.

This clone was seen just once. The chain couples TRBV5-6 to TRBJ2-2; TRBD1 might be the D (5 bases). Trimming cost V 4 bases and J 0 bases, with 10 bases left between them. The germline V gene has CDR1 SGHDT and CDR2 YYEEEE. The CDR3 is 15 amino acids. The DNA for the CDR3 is TGTGCCAGCAGCACTTCAGGGACGAACACCGGGGAGCTGTTTTTT. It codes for CASSTSGTNTGELFF.

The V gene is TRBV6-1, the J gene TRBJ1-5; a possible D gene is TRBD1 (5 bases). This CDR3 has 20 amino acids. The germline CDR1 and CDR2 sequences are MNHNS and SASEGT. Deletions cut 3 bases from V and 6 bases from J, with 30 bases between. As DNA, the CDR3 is TGTGCCAGCAGTGATAACTTATGGACCAAGGGGTTAGTGCCCCTTCAGCCCCAGCATTTT. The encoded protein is CASSDNLWTKGLVPLQPQHF.

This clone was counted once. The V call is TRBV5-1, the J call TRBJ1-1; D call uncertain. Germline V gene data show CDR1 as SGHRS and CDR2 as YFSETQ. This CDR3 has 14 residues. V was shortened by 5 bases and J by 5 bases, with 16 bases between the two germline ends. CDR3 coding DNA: TGCGCCAGCAGGCCTACCTTACGGAGGACTGAAGCTTTCTTT. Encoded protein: CASRPTLRRTEAFF.

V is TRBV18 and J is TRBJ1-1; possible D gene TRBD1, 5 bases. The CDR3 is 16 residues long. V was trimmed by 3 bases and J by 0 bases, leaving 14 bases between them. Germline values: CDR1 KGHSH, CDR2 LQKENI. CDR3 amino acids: CASSPTAITMNTEAFF. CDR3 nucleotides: TGTGCCAGCTCACCGACAGCTATTACCATGAACACTGAAGCTTTCTTT.